The 25 T cell receptor beta chains below were found in one sample sequenced in a study of blood T cell repertoires in COVID-19. TCRdb's copy holds only in-frame clones and misses some; the assay was immunoSEQ multiplex PCR. The sample contains about 100,000 clones, 90% to 95% of which appear only once. Sequenced material: peripheral blood. The receptors come from a man between 50 and 59 years old with active COVID-19.

The table lists this clone with a count of one. The chain links TRBV6-1 to TRBJ1-2; possible D gene TRBD1, 5 bases. Germline V gene sequence: CDR1 MNHNS, CDR2 SASEGT. The CDR3 covers 12 residues. The germline V and J ends were trimmed by 2 bases and 8 bases, with 9 bases remaining between them. In DNA form, the CDR3 reads TGTGCCAGCAGTGAACTGCAGGGAGGCTACACCTTC. Translation gives CASSELQGGYTF.

The chain links TRBV5-1 to TRBJ1-1, with 10 bases fitting TRBD1. The CDR3 is made up of 15 amino acids. Looked up from germline, CDR1 is SGHRS and CDR2 is YFSETQ. Germline trimming cut 6 bases from V and 1 base from J; bases unmatched to any gene: 6. As DNA, the CDR3 is TGCGCCAGCACCCTAAGGACAGGGGGGAACACTGAAGCTTTCTTT. Amino acid sequence: CASTLRTGGNTEAFF.

The chain is built from TRBV12-3 or TRBV12-4 and TRBJ1-2, with 9 bases fitting TRBD1. This CDR3 is built from 13 residues. V lost 6 bases, J lost 5 bases, and 4 bases stayed unmatched. The CDR3 loop reads CASSRGQGYGYTF. For the CDR3, the DNA is TGTGCCAGCAGCCGCGGACAGGGGTATGGCTACACCTTC.

This chain joins TRBV5-1 and TRBJ2-6; the match to TRBD1 covers 7 bases. From germline, CDR1 is SGHRS and CDR2 YFSETQ. Losses at the gene ends were 1 base for V and 4 bases for J; bases not matched to a gene: 2. CDR3 length: 15 amino acids. For the CDR3, the DNA is TGCGCCAGCAGCTTGAGGGGGCCAGGGGCCAACGTCCTGACTTTC. Its translation is CASSLRGPGANVLTF.

This chain uses TRBV5-1 with TRBJ2-7; 11 nucleotides agree with TRBD1. CDR1 and CDR2 (germline): SGHRS, YFSETQ. Trimming took 4 bases from V and 11 from J; bases not matched to a gene: 5. This CDR3 region has 12 residues. The CDR3 here is CASSPGTGGKYF. CDR3 nucleotide sequence: TGCGCCAGCAGCCCGGGGACAGGGGGGAAGTACTTC.

This clone was seen only once. The chain recombines TRBV6-5 with TRBJ1-2; TRBD1 aligns across 9 bases. The V gene end was trimmed by 6 bases and the J gene end by 2 bases; junction bases not matched to a gene: 4. Germline assignment: CDR1 MNHEY and CDR2 SVGAGI. The CDR3 runs to 14 residues. The CDR3 sequence: CASRTGGLNYGYTF. The DNA for the CDR3 is TGTGCCAGCAGGACAGGGGGATTGAACTATGGCTACACCTTC.

The chain recombines TRBV10-1 with TRBJ1-4; 7 bases match TRBD1. The CDR3 runs to 16 residues. After removal of 6 bases from V and 0 bases from J, the junction contained 7 bases not matched to a gene. Germline CDR1 is WNHNN and CDR2 is SYGVQD (reference sequence). CDR3 coding DNA: TGCGCCAGCAGCCACAGGGGCCTGACAACTAATGAAAAACTGTTTTTT. Translation: CASSHRGLTTNEKLFF.

This chain uses TRBV7-9 with TRBJ1-1; D uncertain. Between the trimmed V and J ends, which lost 5 bases and 0 bases, there was a span of 7 bases. CDR3 length equals 13 residues. Germline V gives CDR1 SEHNR, CDR2 FQNEAQ (reference sequence). CDR3 DNA: TGTGCCAGCAGCCCTAGCATGAACACTGAAGCTTTCTTT. Protein product: CASSPSMNTEAFF.

This clone was picked up one time. The V call is TRBV24-1, the J call TRBJ2-5; D may be TRBD2 (5 bases). Trimming removed 1 base at V and 3 bases at J, with 14 bases between. The CDR3 runs 16 residues. Germline V gene lookup returns CDR1 KGHDR and CDR2 SFDVKD. The CDR3 spells CATSDFEGTPKETQYF. CDR3 sequence (DNA): TGTGCCACCAGTGATTTTGAGGGAACGCCAAAAGAGACCCAGTACTTC.

The chain joins TRBV6-1 to TRBJ2-5, with 9 bases identical to TRBD2. J gave up 2 bases and V 2 bases, and 0 bases lay outside the gene matches. The germline V gene has CDR1 MNHNS and CDR2 SASEGT. The length of the CDR3 is 14 residues. The CDR3 region is CASSELAGQETQYF. The CDR3 DNA reads as TGTGCCAGCAGTGAACTAGCGGGGCAAGAGACCCAGTACTTC.

This sequence joins TRBV7-9 and TRBJ1-1; D remains ambiguous. The V end was cut by 5 bases, the J end by 6 bases, with 10 bases between. This CDR3 region has 12 residues. Per the germline V gene, CDR1 is SEHNR and CDR2 is FQNEAQ (reference sequence). DNA for the CDR3: TGTGCCAGCAGCCTCCTGAGGCCTGAAGCTTTCTTT. The encoded protein is CASSLLRPEAFF.

The chain recombines TRBV4-1 with TRBJ2-3, with TRBD2 matching 15 bases. V lost 4 bases to trimming and J lost 6 bases; unmatched junction nucleotides: 2. The CDR3 has 15 residues. Per germline, CDR1 MGHRA and CDR2 YSYEKL. The CDR3 DNA follows: TGCGCCAGCAGCCGGACTAGCGGGGGGGCTGATACGCAGTATTTT. This gives the protein CASSRTSGGADTQYF.

The chain recombines TRBV24-1 with TRBJ1-2; 7 bases map to TRBD1. Germline V gene data show CDR1 as KGHDR and CDR2 as SFDVKD. CDR3 length: 12 amino acids. Trimming took 9 bases from V and 9 from J; bases not matched to a gene: 9. DNA for the CDR3: TGTGCCACCGGGGACAGAGCTAAAAGCTACACCTTC. Protein product: CATGDRAKSYTF.

The chain links TRBV2 to TRBJ1-4; 8 bases are shared with TRBD1. Unmatched junction bases numbered 12, after V lost 6 bases and J lost 6 bases. Germline V gives CDR1 SNHLY, CDR2 FYNNEI. This CDR3 region has 16 residues. In DNA form, the CDR3 reads TGTGCCAGCAGAGATGCCCTCAGGGGGCTGGATGAAAAACTGTTTTTT. It codes for CASRDALRGLDEKLFF.

This CDR3 reads CASRYGGSTGELFF. The CDR3 region has the DNA TGTGCCAGCAGATACGGGGGATCCACCGGGGAGCTGTTTTTT. This chain links TRBV3-1 (or the pseudogene TRBV3-2) with TRBJ2-2, with D possibly TRBD2 on 6 matching bases. This CDR3 region has 14 residues. Trimming cost V 6 bases and J 4 bases, with 12 bases left between them. CDR1 is LGHDT, CDR2 YNNKEL, per germline (reference sequence).

This clone was recorded a few times. The rearrangement joins TRBV6-4 to TRBJ2-3, with 11 positions matching TRBD2. The CDR3 is 16 amino acids. Germline V gene data show CDR1 as MRHNA and CDR2 as SNTAGT. Trimming took 6 bases from V and 4 from J; bases not matched to a gene: 9. CDR3 in DNA: TGTGCCAGCAGCGACGGTAGCGGGGGGGCCCCAGATACGCAGTATTTT. Translating gives CASSDGSGGAPDTQYF.

J is TRBJ2-1 and V is TRBV7-9, with 9 bases that match TRBD2. There are 17 residues in the CDR3. Germline values: CDR1 SEHNR, CDR2 FQNEAQ (reference sequence). After removal of 1 base from V and 4 bases from J, the junction contained 8 bases not matched to a gene. In DNA, the CDR3 is TGTGCCAGCAGCTTAGGAGTGGAGCTAGCGGGATACAATGAGCAGTTCTTC. Translated, it gives CASSLGVELAGYNEQFF.

CDR3 protein: CASSPVGGSTDTQYF. In DNA, the CDR3 is TGTGCCAGCAGCCCCGTGGGAGGGAGCACAGATACGCAGTATTTT. The chain employs TRBV11-2 and TRBJ2-3; TRBD2 matches at 7 bases. The length of the CDR3 is 15 residues. V gave up 5 bases and J gave up 0 bases; unmatched junction bases: 5. Looked up from germline, CDR1 is SGHAT and CDR2 is FQNNGV.

To note about this clone: Other nucleotide sequences in the sample specify the same CDR3. This chain joins TRBV11-2 and TRBJ1-1; TRBD1 matches 7 bases. Germline CDR1 reads SGHAT; CDR2 reads FQNNGV. This CDR3 is built from 14 residues. V lost 1 base and J lost 1; bases outside the gene matches: 0. The DNA of the CDR3 is TGTGCCAGCAGCTTAGGACAGGGGAACACTGAAGCTTTCTTT. This gives the protein CASSLGQGNTEAFF.

The chain recombines TRBV2 with TRBJ1-4; D is possibly TRBD1 (6 bases). Germline V CDR1 and CDR2: SNHLY, FYNNEI. V lost 5 bases and J 0 bases, leaving 13 bases between the germline ends. This CDR3 comprises 16 residues. The CDR3 spells CASSLQGPATNEKLFF. The CDR3 nucleotides read TGTGCCAGCAGTTTACAGGGCCCCGCAACTAATGAAAAACTGTTTTTT.

The chain combines TRBV24-1 with TRBJ2-5; maybe TRBD2 (6 bases). In germline, CDR1 is KGHDR, CDR2 SFDVKD. V was pared by 9 bases and J by 5 bases, with 12 bases between. The CDR3 sequence is 12 residues long. The CDR3 here is CATSGEEETQYF. In DNA, the CDR3 is TGTGCCACCTCGGGGGAGGAGGAGACCCAGTACTTC.

The genes are TRBV27 and TRBJ2-7; D might be TRBD2 (6 bases). Germline lookup yields CDR1 MNHEY and CDR2 SMNVEV (reference sequence). This CDR3 is 15 amino acids long. Between the trimmed V and J ends, which lost 2 bases and 0 bases, there was a span of 11 bases. The CDR3 reads CASSLAGLSSYEQYV. The CDR3 DNA is TGTGCCAGCAGTTTAGCGGGACTTAGCTCCTACGAGCAGTACGTC.

The rearrangement uses TRBV19 and TRBJ1-2, with D possibly TRBD1 on 6 matching bases. Germline CDR1 is LNHDA and CDR2 is SQIVND (reference sequence). Between the trimmed V and J ends, which lost 9 bases and 1 base, there was a span of 12 bases. The CDR3 covers 13 residues. The CDR3 spells CASRDTLNYGYTF. The CDR3 DNA reads as TGTGCCAGCCGGGACACGCTTAACTATGGCTACACCTTC.

This chain links TRBV6-1 with TRBJ1-2; no firm D call. Germline loops: CDR1 MNHNS, CDR2 SASEGT. The V end was cut by 2 bases, the J end by 8 bases, with 21 bases between. This CDR3 has 16 amino acids. The CDR3 nucleotides read TGTGCCAGCAGTGAAAACCCAGGCAGACGTTCCGAAGGCTACACCTTC. Its protein is CASSENPGRRSEGYTF.

V is TRBV9 and J is TRBJ2-2; D may be TRBD1 (5 bases). Trimming removed 5 bases at V and 6 bases at J, with 14 bases between. Looked up from germline, CDR1 is SGDLS and CDR2 is YYNGEE. The CDR3 extends over 14 amino acids. DNA for the CDR3: TGTGCCAGCAGTCCGATACAGGCTCCCGGGGAGCTGTTTTTT. It translates to CASSPIQAPGELFF. Supplemented by reference TRBV9 and TRBJ2-2, the full variable domain reads DSGVTQTPKHLITATGQRVTLRCSPRSGDLSVYWYQQSLDQGLQFLIQYYNGEERAKGNILERFSAQQFPDLHSELNLSSLELGDSALYFCASSPIQAPGELFFGEGSRLTVL.